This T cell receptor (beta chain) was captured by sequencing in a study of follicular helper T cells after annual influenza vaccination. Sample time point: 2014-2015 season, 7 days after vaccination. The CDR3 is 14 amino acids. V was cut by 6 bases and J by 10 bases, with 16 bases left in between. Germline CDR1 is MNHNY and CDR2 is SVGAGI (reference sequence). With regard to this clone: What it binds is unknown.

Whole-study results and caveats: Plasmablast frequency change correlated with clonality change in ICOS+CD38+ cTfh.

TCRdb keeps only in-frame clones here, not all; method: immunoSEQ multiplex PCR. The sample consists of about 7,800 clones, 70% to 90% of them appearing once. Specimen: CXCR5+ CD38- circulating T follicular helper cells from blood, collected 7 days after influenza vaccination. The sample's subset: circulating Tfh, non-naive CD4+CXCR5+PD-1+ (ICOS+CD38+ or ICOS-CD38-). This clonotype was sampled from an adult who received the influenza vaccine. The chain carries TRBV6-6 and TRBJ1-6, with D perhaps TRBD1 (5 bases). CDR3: CASRPRLTDSPLHF. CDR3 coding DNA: TGTGCCAGCAGACCCCGGTTGACAGACTCACCCCTCCACTTT.